The clone carrying this T cell receptor (beta chain) was observed a few times. This sample was included in a study of blood T cell repertoires in COVID-19. Trimming took 4 bases from V and 1 from J, leaving 5 bases between them. Germline V gene lookup returns CDR1 SGHDT and CDR2 YYEEEE. The CDR3 consists of 12 residues. TCRdb's table, derived via immunoSEQ multiplex PCR, lists solely in-frame clones and lacks some. Of 150,000 to 200,000 clones listed, approximately 90% are singletons. The chain joins TRBV5-6 to TRBJ2-5; D is ambiguous. Sequenced sample: peripheral blood. This TCR came from a middle-aged man with active or convalescent COVID-19. The CDR3 DNA sequence: TGTGCCAGCAGCCGTATCCAAGAGACCCAGTACTTC. Its translation is CASSRIQETQYF.